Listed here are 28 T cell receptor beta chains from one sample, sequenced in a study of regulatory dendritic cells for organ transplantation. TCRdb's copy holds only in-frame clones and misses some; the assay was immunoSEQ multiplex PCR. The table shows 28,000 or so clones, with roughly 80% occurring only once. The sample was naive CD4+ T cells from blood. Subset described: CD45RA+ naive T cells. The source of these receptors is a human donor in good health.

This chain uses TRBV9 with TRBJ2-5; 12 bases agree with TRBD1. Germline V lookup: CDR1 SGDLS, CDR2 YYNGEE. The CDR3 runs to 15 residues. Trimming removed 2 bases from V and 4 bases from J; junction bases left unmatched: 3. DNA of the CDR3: TGTGCCAGCAGCGTCGGGACAGGGGGCAGAGAGACCCAGTACTTC. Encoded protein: CASSVGTGGRETQYF.

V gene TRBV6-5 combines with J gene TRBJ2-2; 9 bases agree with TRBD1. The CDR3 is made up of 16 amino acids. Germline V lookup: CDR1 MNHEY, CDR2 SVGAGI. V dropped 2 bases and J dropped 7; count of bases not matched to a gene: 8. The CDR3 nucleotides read TGTGCCAGCAGTTACGGCGGGACAGGGAGGGGCGGGGAGCTGTTTTTT. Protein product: CASSYGGTGRGGELFF.

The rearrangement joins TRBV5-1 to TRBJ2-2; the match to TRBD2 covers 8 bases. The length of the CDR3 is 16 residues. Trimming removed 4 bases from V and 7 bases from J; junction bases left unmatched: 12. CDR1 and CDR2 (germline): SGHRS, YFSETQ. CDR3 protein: CASSPASGLAVGELFF. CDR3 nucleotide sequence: TGCGCCAGCAGCCCGGCTAGCGGACTAGCAGTCGGGGAGCTGTTTTTT.

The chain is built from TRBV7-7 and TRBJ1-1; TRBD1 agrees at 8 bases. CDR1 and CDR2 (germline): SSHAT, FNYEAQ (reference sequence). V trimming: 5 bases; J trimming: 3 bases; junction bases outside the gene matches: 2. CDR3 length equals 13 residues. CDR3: CASSQDRDTEAFF. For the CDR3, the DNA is TGTGCCAGCAGCCAGGACAGGGACACTGAAGCTTTCTTT.

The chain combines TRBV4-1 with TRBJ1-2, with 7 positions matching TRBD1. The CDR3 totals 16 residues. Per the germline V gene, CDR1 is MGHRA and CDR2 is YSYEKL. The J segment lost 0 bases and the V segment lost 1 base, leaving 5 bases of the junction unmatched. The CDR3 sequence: CASSQGDSFSNYGYTF. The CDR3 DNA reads TGCGCCAGCAGCCAAGGGGACAGTTTTTCTAACTATGGCTACACCTTC.

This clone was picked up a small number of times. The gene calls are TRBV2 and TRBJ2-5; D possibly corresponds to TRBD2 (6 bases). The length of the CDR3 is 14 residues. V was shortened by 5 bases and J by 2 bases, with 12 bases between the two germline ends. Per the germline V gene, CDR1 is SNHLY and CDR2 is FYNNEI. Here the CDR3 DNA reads TGTGCCAGCAGTTCCTCAGGGAGGCAAGAGACCCAGTACTTC. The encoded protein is CASSSSGRQETQYF.

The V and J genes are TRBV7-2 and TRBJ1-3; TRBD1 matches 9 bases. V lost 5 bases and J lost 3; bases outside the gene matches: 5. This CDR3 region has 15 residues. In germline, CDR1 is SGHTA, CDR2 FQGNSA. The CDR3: CASSPQGAVGNTIYF. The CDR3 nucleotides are TGTGCCAGCAGCCCACAGGGGGCGGTTGGAAACACCATATATTTT.

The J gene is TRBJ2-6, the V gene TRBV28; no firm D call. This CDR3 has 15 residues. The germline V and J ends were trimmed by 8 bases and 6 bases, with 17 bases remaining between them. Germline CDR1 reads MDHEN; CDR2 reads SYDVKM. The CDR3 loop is CASSVSPLEANVLTF. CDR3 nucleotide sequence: TGTGCCAGCTCGGTCTCCCCTCTTGAGGCCAACGTCCTGACTTTC.

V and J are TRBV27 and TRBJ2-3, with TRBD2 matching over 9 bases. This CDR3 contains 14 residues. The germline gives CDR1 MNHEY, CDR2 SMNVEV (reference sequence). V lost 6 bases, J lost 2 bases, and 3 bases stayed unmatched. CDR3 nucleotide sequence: TGTGCCAGCAGACGACTAGCGGACACAGATACGCAGTATTTT. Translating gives CASRRLADTDTQYF.

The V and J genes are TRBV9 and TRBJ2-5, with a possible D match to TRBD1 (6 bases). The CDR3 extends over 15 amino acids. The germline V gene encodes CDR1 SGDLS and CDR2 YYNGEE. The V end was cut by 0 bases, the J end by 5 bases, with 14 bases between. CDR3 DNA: TGTGCCAGCAGCGTAGCTTCAGGGGTGAGGGAGACCCAGTACTTC. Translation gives CASSVASGVRETQYF.

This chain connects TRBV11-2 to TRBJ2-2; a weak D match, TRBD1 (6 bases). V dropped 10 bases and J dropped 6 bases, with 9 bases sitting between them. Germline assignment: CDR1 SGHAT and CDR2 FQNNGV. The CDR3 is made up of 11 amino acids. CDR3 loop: CATKGAGELFF. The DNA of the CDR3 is TGTGCCACCAAGGGGGCCGGGGAGCTGTTTTTT.

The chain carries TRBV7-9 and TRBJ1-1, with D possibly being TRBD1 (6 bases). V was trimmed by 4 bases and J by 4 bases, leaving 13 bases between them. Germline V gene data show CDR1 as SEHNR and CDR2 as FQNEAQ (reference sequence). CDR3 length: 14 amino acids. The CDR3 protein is CASSSRGGGTEAFF. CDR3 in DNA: TGTGCCAGCAGCTCACGGGGAGGGGGCACTGAAGCTTTCTTT.

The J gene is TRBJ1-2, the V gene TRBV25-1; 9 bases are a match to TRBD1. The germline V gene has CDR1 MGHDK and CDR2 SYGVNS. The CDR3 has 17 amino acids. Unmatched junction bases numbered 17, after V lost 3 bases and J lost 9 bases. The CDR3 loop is CASSESTGGPTRYRYTF. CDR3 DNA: TGTGCCAGCAGTGAGAGCACAGGGGGCCCCACACGTTATCGCTACACCTTC.

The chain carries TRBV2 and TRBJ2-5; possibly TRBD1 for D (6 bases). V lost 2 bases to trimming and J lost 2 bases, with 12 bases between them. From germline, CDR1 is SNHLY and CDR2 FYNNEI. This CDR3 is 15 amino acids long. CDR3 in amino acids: CASSESRTEQETQYF. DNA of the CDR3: TGTGCCAGCAGTGAATCGAGGACAGAGCAAGAGACCCAGTACTTC.

The CDR3: CASSPNDRGFRGQPQHF. The CDR3 nucleotides read TGTGCCAGCTCACCAAATGACAGGGGATTTCGTGGACAGCCCCAGCATTTT. The gene calls are TRBV18 and TRBJ1-5; 8 bases are a match to TRBD1. Germline trimming cut 2 bases from V and 7 bases from J; bases unmatched to any gene: 13. The CDR3 contains 17 residues. Per the germline V gene, CDR1 is KGHSH and CDR2 is LQKENI.

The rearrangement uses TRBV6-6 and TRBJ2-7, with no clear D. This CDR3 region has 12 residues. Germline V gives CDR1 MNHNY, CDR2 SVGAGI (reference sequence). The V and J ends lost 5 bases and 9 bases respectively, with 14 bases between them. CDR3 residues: CASSPRHDWQYF. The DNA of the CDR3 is TGTGCCAGCAGTCCGCGACACGATTGGCAGTACTTC.

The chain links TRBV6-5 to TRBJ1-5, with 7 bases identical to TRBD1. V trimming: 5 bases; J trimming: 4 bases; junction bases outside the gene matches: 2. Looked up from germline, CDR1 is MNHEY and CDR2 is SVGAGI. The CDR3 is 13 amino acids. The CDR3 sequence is CASSPRGNQPQHF. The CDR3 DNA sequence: TGTGCCAGCAGTCCCAGGGGGAATCAGCCCCAGCATTTT.

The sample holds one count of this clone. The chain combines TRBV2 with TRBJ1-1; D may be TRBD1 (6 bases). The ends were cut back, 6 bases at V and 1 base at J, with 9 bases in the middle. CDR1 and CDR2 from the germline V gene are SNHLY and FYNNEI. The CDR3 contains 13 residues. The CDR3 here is CASRQTGNTEAFF. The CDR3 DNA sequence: TGTGCCAGCAGACAGACAGGGAACACTGAAGCTTTCTTT. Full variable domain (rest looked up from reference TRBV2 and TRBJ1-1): EPEVTQTPSHQVTQMGQEVILRCVPISNHLYFYWYRQILGQKVEFLVSFYNNEISEKSEIFDDQFSVERPDGSNFTLKIRSTKLEDSAMYFCASRQTGNTEAFFGQGTRLTVV.

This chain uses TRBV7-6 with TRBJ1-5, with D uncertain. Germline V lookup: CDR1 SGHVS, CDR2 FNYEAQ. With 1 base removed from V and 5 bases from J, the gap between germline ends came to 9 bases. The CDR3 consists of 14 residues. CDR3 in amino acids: CASSLEADYQPQHF. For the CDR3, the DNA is TGTGCCAGCAGCTTAGAGGCGGATTATCAGCCCCAGCATTTT.

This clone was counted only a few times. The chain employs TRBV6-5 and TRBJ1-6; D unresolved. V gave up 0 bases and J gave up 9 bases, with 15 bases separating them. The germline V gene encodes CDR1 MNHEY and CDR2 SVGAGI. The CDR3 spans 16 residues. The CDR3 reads CASSYSPLGGSSPLHF. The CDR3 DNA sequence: TGTGCCAGCAGTTACTCGCCCCTAGGCGGAAGTTCACCCCTCCACTTT.

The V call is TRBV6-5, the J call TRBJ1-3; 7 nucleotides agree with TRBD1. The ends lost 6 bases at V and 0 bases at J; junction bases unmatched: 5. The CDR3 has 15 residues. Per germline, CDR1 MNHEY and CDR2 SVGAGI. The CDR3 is CASRPSGGSGNTIYF. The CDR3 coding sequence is TGTGCCAGCAGACCCTCAGGGGGCTCTGGAAACACCATATATTTT.

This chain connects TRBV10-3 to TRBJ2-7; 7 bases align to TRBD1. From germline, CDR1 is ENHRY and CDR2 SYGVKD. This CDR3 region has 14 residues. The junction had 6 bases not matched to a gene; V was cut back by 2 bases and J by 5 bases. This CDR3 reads CAISERDRGNEQYF. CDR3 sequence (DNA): TGTGCCATCAGTGAGCGGGACAGAGGGAACGAGCAGTACTTC.

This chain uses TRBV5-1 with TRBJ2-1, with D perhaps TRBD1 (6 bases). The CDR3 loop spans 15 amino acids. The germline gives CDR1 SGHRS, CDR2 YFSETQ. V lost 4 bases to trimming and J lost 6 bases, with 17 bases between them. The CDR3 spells CASSVLRGGGNEQFF. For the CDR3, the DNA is TGCGCCAGCAGCGTTCTCAGGGGTGGGGGCAATGAGCAGTTCTTC.

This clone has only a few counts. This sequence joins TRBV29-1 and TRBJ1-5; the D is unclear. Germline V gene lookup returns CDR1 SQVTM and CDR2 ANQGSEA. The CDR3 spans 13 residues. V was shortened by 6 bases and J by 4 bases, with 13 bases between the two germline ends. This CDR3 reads CSVVIESNQPQHF. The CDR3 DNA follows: TGCAGCGTGGTTATTGAGAGTAATCAGCCCCAGCATTTT.

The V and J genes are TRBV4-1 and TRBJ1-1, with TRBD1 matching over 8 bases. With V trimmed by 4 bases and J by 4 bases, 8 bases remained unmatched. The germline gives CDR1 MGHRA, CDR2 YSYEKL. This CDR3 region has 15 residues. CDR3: CASSLAGGLSTEAFF. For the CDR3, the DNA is TGCGCCAGCAGCCTCGCAGGGGGCTTGAGCACTGAAGCTTTCTTT.

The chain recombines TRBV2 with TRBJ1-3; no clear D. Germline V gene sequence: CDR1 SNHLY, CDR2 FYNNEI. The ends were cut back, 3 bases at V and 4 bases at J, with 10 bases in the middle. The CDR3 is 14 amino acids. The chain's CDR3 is CASSDSARGNTIYF. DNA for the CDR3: TGTGCCAGCAGTGACAGCGCTCGGGGAAACACCATATATTTT.

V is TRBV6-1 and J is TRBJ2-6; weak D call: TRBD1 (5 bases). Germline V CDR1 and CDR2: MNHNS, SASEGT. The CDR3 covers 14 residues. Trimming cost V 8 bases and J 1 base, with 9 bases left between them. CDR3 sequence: CASHTGSGANVLTF. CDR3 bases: TGTGCCAGCCACACAGGATCTGGGGCCAACGTCCTGACTTTC.

Written as DNA, the CDR3 is TGTGCCAGCAGCTTAAGGAGGCCGGGACAGGGGCTAAACACTGAAGCTTTCTTT. Residues: CASSLRRPGQGLNTEAFF. This chain links TRBV11-2 with TRBJ1-1, with 10 nucleotides matching TRBD1. Germline V gene lookup returns CDR1 SGHAT and CDR2 FQNNGV. V shed 2 bases and J 2 bases; nucleotides not matched to a gene: 11. This CDR3 comprises 18 residues.